The table lists the clone carrying this T cell receptor beta chain with a few counts. Original handling: Researchers report that nucleated cell counts were estimated from reference gene primer amplification. The data were produced by immunoSEQ multiplex PCR, yet TCRdb's version contains in-frame clones alone and is incomplete. D and trimming were read from the DNA, whereas the V and J calls and clone size are those reported in that table. Here the sample spans tens of thousands of clones, about 90% being singletons. The source of the sample is a study of blood T cell repertoires in COVID-19. For the study at large: Material from acute and convalescent COVID-19 was sourced from the United States, Italy and Spain. T cells, B-cell-depleted T cells, or PBMCs provided the cDNA or gDNA that served as material.

The CDR3 is 15 amino acids. The V gene lost 4 bases and the J gene lost 1 base, with 11 bases spanning the gap. Germline V CDR1 and CDR2: SNHLY, FYNNEI. This chain joins TRBV2 and TRBJ1-3, with a tentative D call TRBD1 (5 bases). The TCR originated in a woman aged 65 to 85 with acute or convalescent COVID-19. The sample was peripheral blood. CDR3 sequence reads: CASSADGHSGNTIYF. The CDR3 DNA reads TGTGCCAGCAGTGCCGATGGACATTCTGGAAACACCATATATTTT. The full variable domain, completed using reference TRBV2 and TRBJ1-3, is EPEVTQTPSHQVTQMGQEVILRCVPISNHLYFYWYRQILGQKVEFLVSFYNNEISEKSEIFDDQFSVERPDGSNFTLKIRSTKLEDSAMYFCASSADGHSGNTIYFGEGSWLTVV.